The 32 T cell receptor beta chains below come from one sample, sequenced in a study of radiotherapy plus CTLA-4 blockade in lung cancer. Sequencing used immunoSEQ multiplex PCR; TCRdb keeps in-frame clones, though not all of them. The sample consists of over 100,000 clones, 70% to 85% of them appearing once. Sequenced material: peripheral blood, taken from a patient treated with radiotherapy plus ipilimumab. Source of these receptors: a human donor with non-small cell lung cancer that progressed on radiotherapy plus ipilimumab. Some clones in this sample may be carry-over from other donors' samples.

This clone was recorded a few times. CDR3 amino acids: CASSTQGSQETQYF. As DNA, the CDR3 is TGTGCCAGCAGCACACAGGGGAGCCAAGAGACCCAGTACTTC. The chain recombines TRBV5-5 with TRBJ2-5, with 7 bases matching TRBD1. V shed 4 bases, J shed 1 base, and the junction held 4 bases outside the gene matches. Germline CDR1 and CDR2: SGHKS and YYEKEE (reference sequence). This CDR3 region has 14 residues.

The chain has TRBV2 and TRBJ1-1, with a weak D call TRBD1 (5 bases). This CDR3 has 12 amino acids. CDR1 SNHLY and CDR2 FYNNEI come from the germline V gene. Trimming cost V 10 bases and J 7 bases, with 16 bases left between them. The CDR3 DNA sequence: TGTGCCAAGAGCGGTGGGACGGTTGAAGCTTTCTTT. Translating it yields CAKSGGTVEAFF.

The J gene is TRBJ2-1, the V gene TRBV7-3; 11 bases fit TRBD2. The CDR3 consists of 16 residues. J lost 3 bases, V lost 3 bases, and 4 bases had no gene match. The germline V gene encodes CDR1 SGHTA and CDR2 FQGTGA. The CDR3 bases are TGTGCCAGCAGCTTTAGCGGGGGGGCCTACTACAATGAGCAGTTCTTC. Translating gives CASSFSGGAYYNEQFF.

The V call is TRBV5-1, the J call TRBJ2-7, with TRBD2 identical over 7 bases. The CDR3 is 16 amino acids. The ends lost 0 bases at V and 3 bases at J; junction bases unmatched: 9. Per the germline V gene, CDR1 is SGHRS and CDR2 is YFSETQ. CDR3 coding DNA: TGCGCCAGCAGCTTGGAACGGGGGGACTACCACTACGAGCAGTACTTC. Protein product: CASSLERGDYHYEQYF.

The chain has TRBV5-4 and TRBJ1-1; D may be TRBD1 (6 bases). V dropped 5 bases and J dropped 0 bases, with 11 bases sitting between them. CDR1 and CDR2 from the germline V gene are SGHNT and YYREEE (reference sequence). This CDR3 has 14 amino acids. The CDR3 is CASSPDSMNTEAFF. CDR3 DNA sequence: TGTGCCAGCAGTCCGGACAGCATGAACACTGAAGCTTTCTTT.

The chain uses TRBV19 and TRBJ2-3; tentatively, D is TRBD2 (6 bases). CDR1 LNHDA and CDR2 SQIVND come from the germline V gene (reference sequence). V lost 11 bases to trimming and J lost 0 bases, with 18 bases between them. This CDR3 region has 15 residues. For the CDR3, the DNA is TGTGCCTCGTACTCTCGGGGGTCTAGCACAGATACGCAGTATTTT. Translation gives CASYSRGSSTDTQYF.

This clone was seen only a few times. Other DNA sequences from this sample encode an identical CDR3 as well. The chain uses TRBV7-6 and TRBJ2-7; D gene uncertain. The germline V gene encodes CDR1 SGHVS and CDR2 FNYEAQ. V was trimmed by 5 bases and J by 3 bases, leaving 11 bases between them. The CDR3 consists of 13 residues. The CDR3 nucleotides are TGTGCCAGCAGCCCAGGACCAAACTACGAGCAGTACTTC. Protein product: CASSPGPNYEQYF.

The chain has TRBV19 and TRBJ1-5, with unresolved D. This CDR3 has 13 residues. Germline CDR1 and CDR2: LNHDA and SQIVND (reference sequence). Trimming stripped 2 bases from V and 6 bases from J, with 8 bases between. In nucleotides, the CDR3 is TGTGCCAGTAGTATATGGTTGCGTCAGCCCCAGCATTTT. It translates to CASSIWLRQPQHF.

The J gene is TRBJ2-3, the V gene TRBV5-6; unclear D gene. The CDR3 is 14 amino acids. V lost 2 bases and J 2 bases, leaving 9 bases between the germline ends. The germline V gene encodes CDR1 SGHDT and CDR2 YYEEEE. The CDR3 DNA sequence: TGTGCCAGCAGCTTCCCACAGCACACAGATACGCAGTATTTT. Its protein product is CASSFPQHTDTQYF.

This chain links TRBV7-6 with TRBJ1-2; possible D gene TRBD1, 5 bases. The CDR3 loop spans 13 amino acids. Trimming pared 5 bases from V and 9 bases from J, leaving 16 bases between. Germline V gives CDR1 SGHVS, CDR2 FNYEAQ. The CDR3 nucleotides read TGTGCCAGCAGCCTCGGTGGGGCAGGGAGCTACACCTTC. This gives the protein CASSLGGAGSYTF. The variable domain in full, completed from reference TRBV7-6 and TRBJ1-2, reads GAGVSQSPRYKVTKRGQDVALRCDPISGHVSLYWYRQALGQGPEFLTYFNYEAQQDKSGLPNDRFSAERPEGSISTLTIQRTEQRDSAMYRCASSLGGAGSYTFGSGTRLTVV.

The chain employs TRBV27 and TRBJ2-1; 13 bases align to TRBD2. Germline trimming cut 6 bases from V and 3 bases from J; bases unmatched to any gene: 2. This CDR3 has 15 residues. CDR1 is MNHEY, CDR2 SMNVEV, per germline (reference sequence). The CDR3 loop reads CASRGLAGYYNEQFF. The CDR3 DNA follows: TGTGCCAGCAGGGGACTAGCGGGGTACTACAATGAGCAGTTCTTC.

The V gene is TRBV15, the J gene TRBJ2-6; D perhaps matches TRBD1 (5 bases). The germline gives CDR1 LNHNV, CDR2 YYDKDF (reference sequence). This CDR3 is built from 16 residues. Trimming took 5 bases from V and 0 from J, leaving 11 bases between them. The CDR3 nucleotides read TGTGCCACCAGCCGCGACAGATACTCTGGGGCCAACGTCCTGACTTTC. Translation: CATSRDRYSGANVLTF.

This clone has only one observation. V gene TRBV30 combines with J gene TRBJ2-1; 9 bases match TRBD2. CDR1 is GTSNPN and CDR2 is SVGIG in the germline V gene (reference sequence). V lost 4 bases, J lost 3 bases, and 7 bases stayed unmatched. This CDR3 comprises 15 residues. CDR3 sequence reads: CAWTGTSSYYNEQFF. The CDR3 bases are TGTGCCTGGACCGGGACTAGCTCCTACTACAATGAGCAGTTCTTC.

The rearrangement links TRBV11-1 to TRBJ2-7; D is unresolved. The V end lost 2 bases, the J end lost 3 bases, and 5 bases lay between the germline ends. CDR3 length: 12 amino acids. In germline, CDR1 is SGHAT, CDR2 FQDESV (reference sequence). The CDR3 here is CASSLNFYEQYF. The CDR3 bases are TGTGCCAGCAGCTTAAACTTCTACGAGCAGTACTTC.

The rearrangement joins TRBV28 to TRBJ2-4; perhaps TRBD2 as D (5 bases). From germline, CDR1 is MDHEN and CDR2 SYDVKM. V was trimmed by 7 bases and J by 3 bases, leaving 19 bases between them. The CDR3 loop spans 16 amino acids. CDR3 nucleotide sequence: TGTGCCAGCATCCCCGCGTACGTGGGAGTCAAAAACATTCAGTACTTC. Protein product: CASIPAYVGVKNIQYF.

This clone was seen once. The CDR3 region has the DNA TGTGCCAGTAGCCGACCTGACAGGGGCGGTTCGGGTGGCTACACCTTC. This codes for CASSRPDRGGSGGYTF. This sequence joins TRBV19 and TRBJ1-2; the match to TRBD1 covers 8 bases. Germline V gene sequence: CDR1 LNHDA, CDR2 SQIVND (reference sequence). The V segment lost 6 bases and the J segment 7 bases; nucleotides outside the gene matches: 16. The length of the CDR3 is 16 residues.

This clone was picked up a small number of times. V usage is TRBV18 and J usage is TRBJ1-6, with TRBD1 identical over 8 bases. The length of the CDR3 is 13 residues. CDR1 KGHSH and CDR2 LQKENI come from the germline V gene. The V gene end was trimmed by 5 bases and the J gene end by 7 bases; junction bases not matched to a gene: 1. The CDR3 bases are TGTGCCAGCTCAGGGACAGGCAATTCACCCCTCCACTTT. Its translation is CASSGTGNSPLHF.

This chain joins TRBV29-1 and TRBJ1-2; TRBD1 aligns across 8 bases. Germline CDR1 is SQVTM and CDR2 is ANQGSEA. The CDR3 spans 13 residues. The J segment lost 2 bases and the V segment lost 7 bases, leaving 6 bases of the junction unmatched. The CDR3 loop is CSATRQGNYGYTF. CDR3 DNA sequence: TGCAGCGCCACAAGACAGGGGAACTATGGCTACACCTTC.

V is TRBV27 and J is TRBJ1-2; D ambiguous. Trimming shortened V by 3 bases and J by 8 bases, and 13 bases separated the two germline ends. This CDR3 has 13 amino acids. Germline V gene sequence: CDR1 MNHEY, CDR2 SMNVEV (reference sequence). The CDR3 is CASSLVLSDGYTF. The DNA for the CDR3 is TGTGCCAGCAGTTTGGTGCTCTCGGACGGCTACACCTTC.

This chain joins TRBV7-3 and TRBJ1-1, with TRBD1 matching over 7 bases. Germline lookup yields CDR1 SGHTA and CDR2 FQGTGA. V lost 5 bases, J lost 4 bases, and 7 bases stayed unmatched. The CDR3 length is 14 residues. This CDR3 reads CASSRTGTVTEAFF. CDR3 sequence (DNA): TGTGCCAGCAGCCGGACAGGTACGGTCACTGAAGCTTTCTTT.

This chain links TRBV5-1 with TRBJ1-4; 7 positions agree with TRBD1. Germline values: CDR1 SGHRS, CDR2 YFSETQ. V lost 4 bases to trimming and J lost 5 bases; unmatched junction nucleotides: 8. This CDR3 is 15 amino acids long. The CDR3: CASSPQGGGNEKLFF. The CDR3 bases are TGCGCCAGCAGCCCGCAGGGGGGGGGCAATGAAAAACTGTTTTTT. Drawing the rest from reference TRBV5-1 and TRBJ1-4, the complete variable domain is KAGVTQTPRYLIKTRGQQVTLSCSPISGHRSVSWYQQTPGQGLQFLFEYFSETQRNKGNFPGRFSGRQFSNSRSEMNVSTLELGDSALYLCASSPQGGGNEKLFFGSGTQLSVL.

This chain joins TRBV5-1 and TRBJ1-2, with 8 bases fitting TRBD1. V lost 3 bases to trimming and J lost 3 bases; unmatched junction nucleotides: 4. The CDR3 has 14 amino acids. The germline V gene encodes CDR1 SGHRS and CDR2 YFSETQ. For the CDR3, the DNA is TGCGCCAGCAGCTCAGGGGGCGCCGACTATGGCTACACCTTC. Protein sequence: CASSSGGADYGYTF.

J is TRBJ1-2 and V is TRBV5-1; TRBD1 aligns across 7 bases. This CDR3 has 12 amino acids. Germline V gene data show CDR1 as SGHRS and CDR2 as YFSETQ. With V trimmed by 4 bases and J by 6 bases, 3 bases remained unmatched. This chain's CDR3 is CASSGDSHGYTF. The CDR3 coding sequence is TGCGCCAGCAGCGGGGACAGCCATGGCTACACCTTC. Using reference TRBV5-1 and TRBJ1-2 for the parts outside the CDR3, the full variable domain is KAGVTQTPRYLIKTRGQQVTLSCSPISGHRSVSWYQQTPGQGLQFLFEYFSETQRNKGNFPGRFSGRQFSNSRSEMNVSTLELGDSALYLCASSGDSHGYTFGSGTRLTVV.

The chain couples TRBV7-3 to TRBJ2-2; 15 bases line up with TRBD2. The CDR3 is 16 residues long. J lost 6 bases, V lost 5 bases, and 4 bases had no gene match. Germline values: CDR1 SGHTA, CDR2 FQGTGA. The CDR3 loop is CASSPRTSGGAGELFF. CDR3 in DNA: TGTGCCAGCAGCCCTCGGACTAGCGGGGGGGCCGGGGAGCTGTTTTTT.

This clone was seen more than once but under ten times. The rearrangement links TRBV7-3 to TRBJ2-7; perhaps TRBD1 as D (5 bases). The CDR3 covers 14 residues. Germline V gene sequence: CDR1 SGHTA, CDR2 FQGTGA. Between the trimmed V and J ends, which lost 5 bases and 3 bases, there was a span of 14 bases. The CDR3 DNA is TGTGCCAGCAGCGCCGACAGCGACGTCTACGAGCAGTACTTC. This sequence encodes CASSADSDVYEQYF.

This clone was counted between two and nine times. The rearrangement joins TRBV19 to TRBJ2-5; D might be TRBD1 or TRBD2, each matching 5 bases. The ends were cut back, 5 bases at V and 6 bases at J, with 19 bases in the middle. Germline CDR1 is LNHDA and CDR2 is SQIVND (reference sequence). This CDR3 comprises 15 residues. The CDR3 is CASSPQGPSGQTQYF. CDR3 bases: TGTGCCAGTAGTCCCCAGGGACCCTCGGGGCAGACCCAGTACTTC.

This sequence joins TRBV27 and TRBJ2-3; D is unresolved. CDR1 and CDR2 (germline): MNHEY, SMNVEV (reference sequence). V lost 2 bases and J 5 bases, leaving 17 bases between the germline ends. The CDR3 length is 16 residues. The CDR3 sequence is CASSLTPGLARDTQYF. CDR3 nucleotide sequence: TGTGCCAGCAGTTTAACTCCGGGCCTCGCGCGAGATACGCAGTATTTT.

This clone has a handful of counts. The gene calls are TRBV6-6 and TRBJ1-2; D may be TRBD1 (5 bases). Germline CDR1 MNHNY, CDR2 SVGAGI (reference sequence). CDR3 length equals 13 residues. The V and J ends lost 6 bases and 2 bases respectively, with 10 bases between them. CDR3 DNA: TGTGCCAGCAGGAGGGGACTGAACTATGGCTACACCTTC. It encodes CASRRGLNYGYTF.

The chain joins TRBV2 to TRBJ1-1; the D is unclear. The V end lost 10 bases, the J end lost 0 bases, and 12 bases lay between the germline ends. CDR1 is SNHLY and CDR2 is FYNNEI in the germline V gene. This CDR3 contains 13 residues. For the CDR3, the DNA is TGTGCCACCATGTTGGAGCTGAACACTGAAGCTTTCTTT. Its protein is CATMLELNTEAFF. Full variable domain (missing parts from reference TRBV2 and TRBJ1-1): EPEVTQTPSHQVTQMGQEVILRCVPISNHLYFYWYRQILGQKVEFLVSFYNNEISEKSEIFDDQFSVERPDGSNFTLKIRSTKLEDSAMYFCATMLELNTEAFFGQGTRLTVV.

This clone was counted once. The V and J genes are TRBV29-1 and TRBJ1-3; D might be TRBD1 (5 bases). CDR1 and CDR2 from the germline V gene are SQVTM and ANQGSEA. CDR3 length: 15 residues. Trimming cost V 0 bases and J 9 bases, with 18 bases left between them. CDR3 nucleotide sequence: TGCAGCGTTGAAGATCTTAGGGACCCACTGCGCACCATATATTTT. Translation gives CSVEDLRDPLRTIYF. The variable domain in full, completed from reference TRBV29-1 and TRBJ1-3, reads SAVISQKPSRDICQRGTSLTIQCQVDSQVTMMFWYRQQPGQSLTLIATANQGSEATYESGFVIDKFPISRPNLTFSTLTVSNMSPEDSSIYLCSVEDLRDPLRTIYFGEGSWLTVV.

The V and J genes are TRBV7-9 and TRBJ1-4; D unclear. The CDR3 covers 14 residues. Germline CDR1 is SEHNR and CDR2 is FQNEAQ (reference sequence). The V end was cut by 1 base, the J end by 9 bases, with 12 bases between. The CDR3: CASSLDLSTQKLFF. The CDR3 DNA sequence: TGTGCCAGCAGCTTAGATCTCTCGACTCAAAAACTGTTTTTT.

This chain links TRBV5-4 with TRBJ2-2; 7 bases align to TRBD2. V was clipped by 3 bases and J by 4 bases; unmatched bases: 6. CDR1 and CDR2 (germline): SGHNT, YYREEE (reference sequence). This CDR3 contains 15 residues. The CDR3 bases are TGTGCCAGCAGCTCCACGGGGGGAGTCACCGGGGAGCTGTTTTTT. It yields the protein CASSSTGGVTGELFF.